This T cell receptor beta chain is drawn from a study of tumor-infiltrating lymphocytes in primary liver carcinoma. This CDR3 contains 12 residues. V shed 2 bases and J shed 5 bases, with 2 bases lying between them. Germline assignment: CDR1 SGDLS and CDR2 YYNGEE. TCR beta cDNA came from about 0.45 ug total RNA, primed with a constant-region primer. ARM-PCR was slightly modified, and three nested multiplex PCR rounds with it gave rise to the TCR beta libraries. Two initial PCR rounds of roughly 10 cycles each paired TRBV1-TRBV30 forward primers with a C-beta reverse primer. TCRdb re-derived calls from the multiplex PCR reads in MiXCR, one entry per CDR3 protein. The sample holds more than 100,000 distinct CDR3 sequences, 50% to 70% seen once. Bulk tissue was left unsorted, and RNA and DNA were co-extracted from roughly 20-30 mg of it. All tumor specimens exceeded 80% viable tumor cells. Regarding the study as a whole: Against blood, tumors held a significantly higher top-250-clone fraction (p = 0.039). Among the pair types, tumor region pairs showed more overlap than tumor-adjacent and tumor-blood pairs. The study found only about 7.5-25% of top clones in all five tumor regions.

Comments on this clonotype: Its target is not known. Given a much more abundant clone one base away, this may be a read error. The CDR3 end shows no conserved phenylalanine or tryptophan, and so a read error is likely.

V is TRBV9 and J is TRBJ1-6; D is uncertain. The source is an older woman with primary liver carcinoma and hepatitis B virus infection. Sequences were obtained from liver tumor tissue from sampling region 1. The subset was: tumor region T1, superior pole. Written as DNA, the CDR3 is TGTGCCAGCAGCGTCGATAATTCACCCCTCCACCTT. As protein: CASSVDNSPLHL.